The rows below give T cell receptor beta chains drawn from one sample of a study of blood T cell repertoires in COVID-19. TCRdb's table, derived via immunoSEQ multiplex PCR, lists solely in-frame clones and lacks some. The profile shows about 200,000 clones, 80% to 90% of them singletons. The sequenced material came from peripheral blood. Receptor source: a man older than 75 with acute or convalescent COVID-19. Each CDR3 is given with its conserved first and last residue. D genes are given only for firm matches. Not all rows give a size; the values are once, few, many and, for expanded clones, a class.

TRBD2	TRBV7-9	-	TRBJ2-1	17	CASSKPTSGSSYNEQFF	TGTGCCAGCAGCAAACCGACTAGCGGGAGCTCCTACAATGAGCAGTTCTTC
-	TRBV27	-	TRBJ2-2	15	CASSLTLLNTGELFF	TGTGCCAGCAGTCTTACCCTACTGAACACCGGGGAGCTGTTTTTT
TRBD2	TRBV12-3/TRBV12-4	-	TRBJ2-5	12	CASSLAGGHSYF	TGTGCCAGCAGCTTAGCGGGAGGGCACTCATACTTC
-	TRBV28	once	TRBJ1-2	13	CASRRTANYGYTF	TGTGCCAGCAGGAGGACAGCGAACTATGGCTACACCTTC
-	TRBV7-2	-	TRBJ2-4	13	CASSFSRENIQYF	TGTGCCAGCAGCTTCTCCAGGGAAAACATTCAGTACTTC
TRBD2	TRBV28	-	TRBJ2-5	15	CASRGGTSGKETQYF	TGTGCCAGCAGGGGGGGGACTAGCGGTAAAGAGACCCAGTACTTC
TRBD2	TRBV27	-	TRBJ2-3	15	CASSWLAGSTDTQYF	TGTGCCAGCAGTTGGCTAGCGGGGTCCACAGATACGCAGTATTTT
-	TRBV9	-	TRBJ2-1	15	CASSPREKGYNEQFF	TGTGCCAGCAGCCCCCGGGAGAAGGGGTACAATGAGCAGTTCTTC
-	TRBV3-1/TRBV3-2	few	TRBJ1-2	15	CASSQYGGETYGYTF	TGTGCCAGCAGCCAATATGGGGGCGAAACCTATGGCTACACCTTC
-	TRBV5-4	-	TRBJ1-2	13	CASSLVQANGYTF	TGTGCCAGCAGCTTGGTACAGGCTAATGGCTACACCTTC
TRBD2	TRBV4-1	once	TRBJ2-5	15	CASRPGLAGGETQYF	TGCGCCAGCAGACCGGGACTAGCGGGTGGGGAGACCCAGTACTTC
TRBD1	TRBV7-9	-	TRBJ2-5	17	CASSRGTGAQKVETQYF	TGTGCCAGCAGCCGGGGGACAGGGGCACAAAAAGTGGAGACCCAGTACTTC
TRBD1	TRBV28	-	TRBJ2-7	19	CASSSATGTGGRISYEQYF	TGTGCCAGCAGTTCTGCGACCGGGACAGGGGGCCGTATATCCTACGAGCAGTACTTC
-	TRBV27	-	TRBJ2-5	14	CASSFSTAQETQYF	TGTGCCAGCAGTTTTAGTACAGCCCAAGAGACCCAGTACTTC
-	TRBV7-8	-	TRBJ2-2	17	CASSLLQATSNTGELFF	TGTGCCAGCAGCTTGTTACAGGCGACTTCGAACACCGGGGAGCTGTTTTTT
TRBD1	TRBV6-2/TRBV6-3	-	TRBJ1-2	16	CASSSDRVDYNVGYTF	TGTGCCAGCAGTTCGGACAGGGTTGATTACAACGTGGGCTACACCTTC
-	TRBV5-1	few	TRBJ2-2	14	CASSSGDGEGAMFF	TGCGCCAGCAGCTCGGGGGACGGTGAGGGAGCCATGTTTTTT
TRBD2	TRBV7-9	-	TRBJ2-2	18	CASSPHRGSGRGAGELFF	TGTGCCAGCAGCCCCCACCGAGGGAGCGGGAGAGGGGCCGGGGAGCTGTTTTTT
TRBD1	TRBV5-4	-	TRBJ2-7	16	CASSLDGQGASYEQYF	TGTGCCAGCAGCTTGGACGGACAGGGAGCTTCCTACGAGCAGTACTTC
TRBD1	TRBV18	-	TRBJ1-1	15	CASSPRTGENTEAFF	TGTGCCAGCTCACCACGGACAGGGGAGAACACTGAAGCTTTCTTT
TRBD1	TRBV5-8	-	TRBJ1-2	13	CASSSYGQVLGTF	TGTGCCAGCAGCTCTTACGGACAGGTCCTGGGGACCTTC
-	TRBV7-6	-	TRBJ2-3	16	CASSSGASSSTDTQYF	TGTGCCAGCAGCTCTGGGGCTTCATCTAGCACAGATACGCAGTATTTT
TRBD2	TRBV9	-	TRBJ2-1	17	CASSVGTSGKGHNEQFF	TGTGCCAGCAGCGTAGGGACTAGCGGGAAAGGTCACAATGAGCAGTTCTTC
TRBD2	TRBV11-2	few	TRBJ2-2	15	CASSLGTSYTGELFF	TGTGCCAGCAGCTTAGGGACTAGTTATACCGGGGAGCTGTTTTTT
-	TRBV11-2	-	TRBJ1-1	12	CASSSQGTEAFF	TGTGCCAGCAGCTCACAGGGCACTGAAGCTTTCTTT
-	TRBV5-1	-	TRBJ1-2	15	CASRNGPGDGGGYTF	TGCGCCAGCAGAAATGGACCGGGGGACGGGGGTGGCTACACCTTC
TRBD1	TRBV14	-	TRBJ1-1	13	CASSARGTGEAFF	TGTGCCAGCAGTGCCCGCGGGACAGGGGAAGCTTTCTTT
-	TRBV27	-	TRBJ1-2	13	CASSLKAGYGYTF	TGTGCCAGCAGTTTAAAGGCAGGGTATGGCTACACCTTC
-	TRBV19	-	TRBJ2-1	13	CASSTRLDGGEFF	TGTGCCAGTAGTACCCGACTAGACGGTGGCGAGTTCTTC
-	TRBV9	-	TRBJ1-6	15	CASSGLGGGSSPLHF	TGTGCCAGCAGCGGGCTCGGGGGAGGTAGTTCACCCCTCCACTTT
-	TRBV18	few	TRBJ1-1	15	CASSPLAEEGTEAFF	TGTGCCAGCTCACCACTGGCCGAAGAGGGCACTGAAGCTTTCTTT
-	TRBV7-2	-	TRBJ1-5	16	CASSLETGRSNQPQHF	TGTGCCAGCAGCTTAGAAACAGGGAGAAGCAATCAGCCCCAGCATTTT
-	TRBV10-3	-	TRBJ1-2	13	CAISEQGVPGYTF	TGTGCCATCAGTGAACAGGGCGTTCCTGGCTACACCTTC
-	TRBV4-3	-	TRBJ2-3	16	CASSQGGLMGTDTQYF	TGCGCCAGCAGCCAAGGAGGACTAATGGGGACAGATACGCAGTATTTT